The entry below gives a single T cell receptor (beta chain) sequence along with its context. What it recognizes is unknown. Germline assignment: CDR1 LNHDA and CDR2 SQIVND (reference sequence). The ends lost 3 bases at V and 4 bases at J; junction bases unmatched: 5. CDR3 length equals 14 residues. The data were obtained in a study of cytomegalovirus exposure and HLA in healthy donors. Study-level information: Genotyping of under 500 donors showed that approximately 83% belonged to the Caucasian-associated ancestry cluster. Findings and limits, study-wide: A missense variant in DCLRE1C was later tied to TCR beta V- and J-gene trimming. In an earlier analysis, in some 500 donors, most V segments appeared productive either ~87% or ~30% of the time. The authors later found HLA-associated TCR beta chains more clonally expanded than equally common others.

Researchers ran the PCR with 60 Vbeta and 13 Jbeta primers. TCRdb's table, derived via immunoSEQ multiplex PCR, lists solely in-frame clones and lacks some. The sample shows roughly 120,000 clones, approximately 76% of them seen only once. Sequencing used PBMCs. This receptor was taken from a woman aged 45-65 years in good health and CMV-seropositive. The genes are TRBV19 and TRBJ1-1; TRBD1 agrees at 7 bases. The CDR3 protein is CASSILTGSTEAFF. DNA of the CDR3: TGTGCCAGTAGTATCCTGACAGGGAGCACTGAAGCTTTCTTT.